This T cell receptor (beta chain) is from a study of T cells in Graves' hyperthyroidism and ophthalmopathy (dated by TCRdb to between 2018 and 2020). Looking at the study overall: Peripheral blood was collected at initial diagnosis, before any treatment. To identify distinguishing TCR V-J signatures, a discovery cohort of roughly 100 patients was used, comprising 40 to 45 with Graves' ophthalmopathy and some 60 with stable Graves' hyperthyroidism. Prospective prediction of ophthalmopathy was tested in an independent validation cohort consisting of about 19 hyperthyroidism patients and some 17 patients who later progressed to ophthalmopathy. For training and testing, the roughly 100 patients in the discovery cohort were randomly divided in a 7:3 ratio. In more than five Graves' hyperthyroidism patients, the study also compared T-cell repertoires from thyroid tissue with T-cell repertoires from blood. Once sampling was done, hyperthyroidism patients were given methimazole at a starting dose of 30 mg daily, whereas ophthalmopathy patients were given high-dose intravenous methylprednisolone. The paper reports TCR Vbeta CDR3 sequencing of some 140 peripheral blood samples: approximately 41 ophthalmopathy, roughly 74 hyperthyroidism and around 17 progressor patients.

What the work shows at the level of the full study, not this receptor alone: Ophthalmopathy was separated from stable hyperthyroidism by a 13 V-J signature model, with over 85% sensitivity and 81% to 82% specificity obtained in cross-validation and 80%/75% obtained in testing. Most expanded thyroid clonotypes (frequency above 0.001) were also detected in blood, a finding suggesting that blood repertoires may reflect thyroid immune responses. Sample size was not statistically predetermined, and blinding of investigators to group allocation was not performed. In validation, progression to ophthalmopathy was predicted by the model with 70.59% sensitivity and 72.22% specificity, a median of around 6.5 months before onset.

The TCR beta CDR3 regions were amplified from RNA transcripts. The TCR CDR3 was subjected to a first round of RT-PCR using the HTBI primer set and the Qiagen OneStep RT-PCR kit. Libraries were constructed in a second round of multiplex PCR, after which size selection and purification were performed. The libraries were sequenced on an Illumina HiSeq2000 using paired-end 100 bp reads. The authors' analysis ran thus. SOAPnuke was used to process the raw data, removing reads that contained adapters or uncalled bases, had a mean Phred below 15, or lacked an exact match to the constant primer or identifier. COPE v1.2.5 was used to merge high-quality paired reads, and clonotypes were defined as unique nucleotide sequences. MiTCR v1.1 was used to align the clonotypes against IMGT TRBV, TRBD and TRBJ reference segments. Analysis was restricted to V-J combinations with a frequency above 0.0001, which covered 98% to 99.2% of repertoires. A TCS score was defined as the ratio between F50 (clonal expansion) and ExV (chaos), using BLOSUM62-based TCRdist between CDR3 peptides within each V-J. Welch's t-statistics and random forest reduced approximately 520 V-J features to 13, which were used in a naive Bayes classifier (R e1071). TCRdb cleaned the public reads at Q25 with fastp, built clones with MiXCR and kept in-frame beta chains. CDR3 protein duplicates are merged, each entry listing the most common genes and DNA. TCRdb's processing, not the authors', yielded these V and J calls. The sample profile shows about 270,000 distinct CDR3 sequences; 20% to 25% of them were found once. Of the sample, around 65% falls within the top ten clones.

Moderately to severely active disease, a Clinical Activity Score of at least 3, a NOSPECS grade of at least 4, and a duration under 3 months were present in ophthalmopathy patients. Exclusion was applied to patients with uncontrolled infections, other autoimmune diseases, pregnancy or lactation. Diagnoses relied on clinical symptoms, serum thyroxine and TRAb, thyroid ultrasound and orbital computed tomography. PBMCs were separated from under 12 ml of fresh peripheral blood using Ficoll-Paque density gradient centrifugation. Total RNA was extracted with Trizol reagent, and quality was checked on an Agilent 2100 Bioanalyzer. This clonotype was seen ten or more times. No antigen is known for it. No per-base quality is available; no much larger clone lies one base away. The trim is 7 bases for V and 1 base for J, with a gap of 12 bases between the germline ends. The germline V gene sets CDR1 to KGHDR and CDR2 to SFDVKD. Its CDR3 holds 14 amino acids, cysteine through phenylalanine. Here the CDR3 DNA is all that survives: 42 bases in frame from base 1.

Recombination joined TRBV24-1 with TRBJ2-5; the D gene cannot be named for sure. The specimen sequenced was blood. This receptor was taken from a man aged 25 to 45 with Graves' ophthalmopathy. This receptor carries the CDR3 CATRGKKGQETQYF. The nucleotide sequence is TGTGCCACCAGGGGGAAGAAGGGCCAAGAGACCCAGTACTTC.